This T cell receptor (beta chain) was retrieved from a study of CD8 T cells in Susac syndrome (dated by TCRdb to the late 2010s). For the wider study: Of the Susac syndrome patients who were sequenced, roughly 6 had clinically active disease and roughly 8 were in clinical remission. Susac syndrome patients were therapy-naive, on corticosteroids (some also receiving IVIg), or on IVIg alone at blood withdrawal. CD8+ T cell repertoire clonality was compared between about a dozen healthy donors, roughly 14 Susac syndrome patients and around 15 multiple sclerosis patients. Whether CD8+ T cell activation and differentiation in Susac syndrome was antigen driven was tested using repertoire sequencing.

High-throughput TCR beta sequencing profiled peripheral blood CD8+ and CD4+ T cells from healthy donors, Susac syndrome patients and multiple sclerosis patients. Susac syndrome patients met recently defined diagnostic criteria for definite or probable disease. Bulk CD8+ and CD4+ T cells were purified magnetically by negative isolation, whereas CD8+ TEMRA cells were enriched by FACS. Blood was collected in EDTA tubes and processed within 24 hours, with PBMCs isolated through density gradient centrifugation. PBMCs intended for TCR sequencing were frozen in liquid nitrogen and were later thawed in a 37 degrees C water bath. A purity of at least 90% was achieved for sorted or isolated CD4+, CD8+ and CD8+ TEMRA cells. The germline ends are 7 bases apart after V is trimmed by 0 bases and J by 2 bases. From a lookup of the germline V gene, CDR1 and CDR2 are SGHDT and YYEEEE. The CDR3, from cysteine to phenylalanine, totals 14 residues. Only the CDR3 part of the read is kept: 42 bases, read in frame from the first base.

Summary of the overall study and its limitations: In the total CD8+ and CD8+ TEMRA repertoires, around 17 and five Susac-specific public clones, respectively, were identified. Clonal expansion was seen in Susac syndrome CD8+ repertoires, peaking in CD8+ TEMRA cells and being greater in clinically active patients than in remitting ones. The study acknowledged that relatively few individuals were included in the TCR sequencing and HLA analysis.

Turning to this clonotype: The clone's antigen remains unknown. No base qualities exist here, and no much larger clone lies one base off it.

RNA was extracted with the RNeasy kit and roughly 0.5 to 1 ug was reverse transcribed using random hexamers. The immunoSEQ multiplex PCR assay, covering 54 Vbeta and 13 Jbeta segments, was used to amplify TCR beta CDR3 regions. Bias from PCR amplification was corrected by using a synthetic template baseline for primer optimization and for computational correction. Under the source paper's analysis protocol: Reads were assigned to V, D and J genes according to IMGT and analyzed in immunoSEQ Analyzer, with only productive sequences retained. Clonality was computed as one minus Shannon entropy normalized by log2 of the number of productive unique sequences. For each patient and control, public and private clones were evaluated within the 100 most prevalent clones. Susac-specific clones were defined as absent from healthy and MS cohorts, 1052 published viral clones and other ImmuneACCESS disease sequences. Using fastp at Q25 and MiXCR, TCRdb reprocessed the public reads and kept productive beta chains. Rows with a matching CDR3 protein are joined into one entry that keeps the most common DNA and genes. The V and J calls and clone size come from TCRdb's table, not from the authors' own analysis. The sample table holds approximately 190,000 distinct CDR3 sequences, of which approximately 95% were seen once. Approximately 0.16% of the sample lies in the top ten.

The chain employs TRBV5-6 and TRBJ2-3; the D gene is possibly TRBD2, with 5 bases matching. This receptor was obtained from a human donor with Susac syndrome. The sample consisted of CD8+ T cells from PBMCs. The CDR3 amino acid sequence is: CASSLEADTDTQYF. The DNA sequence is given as TGTGCCAGCAGCTTGGAAGCGGACACAGATACGCAGTATTTT.